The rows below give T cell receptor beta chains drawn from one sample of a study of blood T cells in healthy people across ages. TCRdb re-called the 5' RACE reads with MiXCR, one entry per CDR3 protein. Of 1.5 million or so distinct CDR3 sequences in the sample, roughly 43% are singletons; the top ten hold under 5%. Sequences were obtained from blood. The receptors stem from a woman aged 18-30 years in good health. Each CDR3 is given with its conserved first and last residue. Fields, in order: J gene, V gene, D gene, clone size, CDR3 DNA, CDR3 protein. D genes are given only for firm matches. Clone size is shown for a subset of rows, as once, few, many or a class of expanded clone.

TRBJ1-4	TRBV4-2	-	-	TGTGCCAGCAGCCAAGTGGCCGACTCAGGCGAAAAACTGTTTTTT	CASSQVADSGEKLFF
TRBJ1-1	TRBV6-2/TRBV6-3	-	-	TGTGCCAGCAGGAGGAAGCAGGGATGGACTGAAGCTTTCTTT	CASRRKQGWTEAFF
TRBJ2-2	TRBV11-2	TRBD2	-	TGTGCCAGCAGCTTCCTTAGCGGGGGCGGCACCGGGGAGCTGTTTTTT	CASSFLSGGGTGELFF
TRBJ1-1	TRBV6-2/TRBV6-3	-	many	TGTGCCAGCAGTAGGAACACTGAAGCTTTCTTT	CASSRNTEAFF
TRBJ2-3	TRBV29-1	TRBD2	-	TGCAGCGTCCGTGGACTAGCTGAGGATACGCAGTATTTT	CSVRGLAEDTQYF
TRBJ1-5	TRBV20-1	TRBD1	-	TGCAGTGCTAGAGATAGGGACAGGGCCAATCAGCCCCAGCATTTT	CSARDRDRANQPQHF
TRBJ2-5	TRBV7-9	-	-	TGTGCCAGCAGCCCTCCATATACAACGTCGGAGACCCAGTACTTC	CASSPPYTTSETQYF
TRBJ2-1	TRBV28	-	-	TGTGCCAGCAGCCCCCATTCGAGGGGGTACGAGCAGTTCTTC	CASSPHSRGYEQFF
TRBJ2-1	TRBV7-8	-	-	TGTGCCAGCAACTGGACTACACGGGCTCCGGTCTTC	CASNWTTRAPVF
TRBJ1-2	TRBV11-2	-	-	TGTGCCAGCAGCATAGGACCGGGCCTTGGTGGCTACACCTTC	CASSIGPGLGGYTF
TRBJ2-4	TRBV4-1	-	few	TGCGCCAGCAGCCAAGCTCTAGCGAGGCACATTCAGTACTTC	CASSQALARHIQYF
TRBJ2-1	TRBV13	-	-	TGTGCCAGCAGCAACAGGGTTACGAGTGAGCAGTTCTTC	CASSNRVTSEQFF
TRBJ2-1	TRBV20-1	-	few	TGCAGTGCTAGAGATCTGAAAGCGGGTTACAATGAGCAGTTCTTC	CSARDLKAGYNEQFF
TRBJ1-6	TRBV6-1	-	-	TGTGCCAGCAGGGACAGCTTTAATTCACCCCTCCACTTT	CASRDSFNSPLHF
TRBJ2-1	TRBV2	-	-	TGTGCCAGCAGTGCCCAGGGTAGGGACAATGAGCAGTTCTTC	CASSAQGRDNEQFF
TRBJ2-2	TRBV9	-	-	TGTGCCAGCAGCGTAGCCCTCGACACCGGGGAGCTGTTTTTT	CASSVALDTGELFF
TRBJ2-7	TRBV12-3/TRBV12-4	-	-	TGTGCCAGCAGTTTAATACAGTCCTACGAGCAGTACTTC	CASSLIQSYEQYF